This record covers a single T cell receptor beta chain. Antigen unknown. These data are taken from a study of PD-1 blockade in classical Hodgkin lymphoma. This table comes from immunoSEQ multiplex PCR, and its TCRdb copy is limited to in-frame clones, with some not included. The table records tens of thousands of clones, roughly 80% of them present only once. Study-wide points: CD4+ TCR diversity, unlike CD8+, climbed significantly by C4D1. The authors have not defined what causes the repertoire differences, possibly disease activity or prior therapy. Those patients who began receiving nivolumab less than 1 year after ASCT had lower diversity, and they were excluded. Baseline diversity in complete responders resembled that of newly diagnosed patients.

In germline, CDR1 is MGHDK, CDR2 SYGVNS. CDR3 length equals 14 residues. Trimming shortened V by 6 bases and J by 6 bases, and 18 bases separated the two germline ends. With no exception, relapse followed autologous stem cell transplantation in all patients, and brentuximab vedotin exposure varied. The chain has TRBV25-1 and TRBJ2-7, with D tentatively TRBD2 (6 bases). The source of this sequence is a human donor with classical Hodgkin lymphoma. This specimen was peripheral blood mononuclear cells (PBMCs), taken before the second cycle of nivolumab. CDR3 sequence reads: CASSRYWGESEQYF. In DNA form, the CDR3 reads TGTGCCAGCAGCAGGTATTGGGGGGAGAGCGAGCAGTACTTC.